One T cell receptor beta chain is described in this entry. Its antigen is still unknown. The sample comes from a study of naive and memory T cell subsets. Study-level results: Naive repertoires, especially CD8, held a few larger clonotypes, possibly memory cells re-expressing CD45RA. In naive cells, over 95% of TCR sequences were seen only once. Diversity fell and Gini index rose from naive through CM, EM, EMRA.

Four subsets defined by CD45RA and CD27 were sorted after CD3, CD4, CD8 and live/dead staining. Both TRBC1 and TRBC2 were covered by a beta constant-region primer of two equimolar oligonucleotides. Nested alpha and beta constant-region primers with the SP2 primer drove four PCR rounds on ligated cDNA. Via MiXCR, TCRdb re-called the UMI-ligation and nested PCR reads, giving one row per CDR3 protein. Here the sample spans 120,000 to 150,000 distinct CDR3 sequences, 20% to 25% being singletons. There are 20 residues in the CDR3. Germline V gene lookup returns CDR1 SGHDN and CDR2 FVKESK. V was pared by 1 base and J by 3 bases, with 27 bases between.

This TCR was sampled from a human donor in good health. The rearrangement links TRBV14 to TRBJ1-1, with D perhaps TRBD1 (5 bases). Sequenced input: naive CD4+ T cells from blood. CDR3 sequence (DNA): TGTGCCAGCAGCCAAGTTCGGTTTTTCCGGGACCCGAAAGCGGACACTGAAGCTTTCTTT. Its translation is CASSQVRFFRDPKADTEAFF.